Below are 25 T cell receptor beta chains sequenced from a single sample in a study of a mutant IDH1 vaccine in newly diagnosed glioma (dated by TCRdb to 2020 to 2023). Library creation used the immunoSEQ multiplex PCR assay. TCRdb obtained this table from immuneACCESS and retained in-frame rearrangements with V and J assigned. These tables miss some clones; where compared with another copy, unresolved V genes account for less than half of the shortfall, and the remainder is unexplained. The sample table shows under 65,000 clones, and about 80% are seen once. Clones ranked in the top ten supply 5.9% of the sample. These receptors have no identified antigens. What this sample's time point label stands for: week 11, during vaccination. Every vaccine dose consisted of 300 ug of a 20-mer mutant IDH1 peptide in Montanide, administered subcutaneously together with topical imiquimod. The specimen comprised PBMCs, sampled from a glioma patient whose treatment included an IDH1 peptide vaccine. These receptors came from a man aged 50 to 59 with glioma.

This clone was seen a single time. The chain is built from TRBV28 and TRBJ2-1; 9 bases match TRBD1. Trimming took 2 bases from V and 7 from J; bases not matched to a gene: 6. The CDR3 is 15 amino acids. The germline V gene has CDR1 MDHEN and CDR2 SYDVKM. The chain's CDR3 is CASSLNRGLKNEQFF. CDR3 coding DNA: TGTGCCAGCAGTTTAAACAGGGGGCTTAAAAATGAGCAGTTCTTC.

The CDR3 coding sequence is TGTGCCAGCTCCCCCTCTAGCGGGGGGGCCAATGAGCAGTTCTTC. It yields the protein CASSPSSGGANEQFF. V gene TRBV6-5 combines with J gene TRBJ2-1; 12 bases are shared with TRBD2. CDR3 length: 15 residues. The V gene end was trimmed by 8 bases and the J gene end by 6 bases; junction bases not matched to a gene: 8. Germline V gene data show CDR1 as MNHEY and CDR2 as SVGAGI.

The gene calls are TRBV6-1 and TRBJ1-1; no clear D. Germline assignment: CDR1 MNHNS and CDR2 SASEGT. Trimming removed 1 base at V and 1 base at J, with 7 bases between. This CDR3 spans 14 amino acids. CDR3 coding DNA: TGTGCCAGCAGTGAAGAGTGGACGAACACTGAAGCTTTCTTT. Translated, it gives CASSEEWTNTEAFF.

V and J are TRBV5-1 and TRBJ2-7; 7 bases map to TRBD2. V lost 6 bases, J lost 5 bases, and 11 bases stayed unmatched. The CDR3 is made up of 14 amino acids. Per the germline V gene, CDR1 is SGHRS and CDR2 is YFSETQ. CDR3 region: CASTVWGGIDEQYF. The CDR3 DNA reads as TGCGCCAGCACCGTCTGGGGGGGTATAGACGAGCAGTACTTC. The full variable domain, rest sourced from reference TRBV5-1 and TRBJ2-7, is KAGVTQTPRYLIKTRGQQVTLSCSPISGHRSVSWYQQTPGQGLQFLFEYFSETQRNKGNFPGRFSGRQFSNSRSEMNVSTLELGDSALYLCASTVWGGIDEQYFGPGTRLTVT.

This chain joins TRBV7-2 and TRBJ1-4; D uncertain. Germline V gene sequence: CDR1 SGHTA, CDR2 FQGNSA. Trimming took off 5 bases at V and 2 bases at J, with 9 bases between the two ends. The CDR3 covers 14 residues. The CDR3 loop is CASSRPGTNEKLFF. CDR3 in DNA: TGTGCCAGCAGCCGCCCAGGCACTAATGAAAAACTGTTTTTT. Looking up the rest from reference TRBV7-2 and TRBJ1-4 gives the full variable domain: GAGVSQSPSNKVTEKGKDVELRCDPISGHTALYWYRQSLGQGLEFLIYFQGNSAPDKSGLPSDRFSAERTGGSVSTLTIQRTQQEDSAVYLCASSRPGTNEKLFFGSGTQLSVL.

The CDR3 here is CASSLMRGLAAYEQYF. CDR3 in DNA: TGTGCCAGCAGCCTAATGCGGGGACTAGCGGCCTACGAGCAGTACTTC. The gene calls are TRBV11-2 and TRBJ2-7; TRBD2 matches 11 bases. V trimming: 5 bases; J trimming: 2 bases; junction bases outside the gene matches: 8. This CDR3 is built from 16 residues. Germline V lookup: CDR1 SGHAT, CDR2 FQNNGV.

The chain carries TRBV2 and TRBJ2-5; TRBD2 agrees at 11 bases. The CDR3 has 16 amino acids. Looked up from germline, CDR1 is SNHLY and CDR2 is FYNNEI. Trimming at V came to 1 base and at J to 4 bases, leaving 5 bases not matched to a gene. CDR3 DNA sequence: TGTGCCAGCAGTGAAGGGTCCCTAGCGGGAGGAGAGACCCAGTACTTC. Protein product: CASSEGSLAGGETQYF.

The chain carries TRBV19 and TRBJ2-1; TRBD2 matches at 8 bases. The CDR3 length is 16 residues. The trim removed 6 bases at V and 6 bases at J, leaving 13 bases unmatched. Germline assignment: CDR1 LNHDA and CDR2 SQIVND (reference sequence). The CDR3 DNA follows: TGTGCCAGTAGACCCCGGGGAGCGGGAGTCTTCAATGAGCAGTTCTTC. Its protein product is CASRPRGAGVFNEQFF.

The genes are TRBV7-2 and TRBJ1-2; no clear D. V was shortened by 2 bases and J by 5 bases, with 6 bases between the two germline ends. Germline V gene data show CDR1 as SGHTA and CDR2 as FQGNSA. CDR3 length equals 12 residues. The CDR3 DNA follows: TGTGCCAGCAGCTTACGAGGGTATGGCTACACCTTC. It specifies CASSLRGYGYTF. The whole variable domain, filled in from reference TRBV7-2 and TRBJ1-2, reads GAGVSQSPSNKVTEKGKDVELRCDPISGHTALYWYRQSLGQGLEFLIYFQGNSAPDKSGLPSDRFSAERTGGSVSTLTIQRTQQEDSAVYLCASSLRGYGYTFGSGTRLTVV.

The chain recombines TRBV5-6 with TRBJ1-5; TRBD1 matches 8 bases. With V trimmed by 3 bases and J by 1 base, 15 bases remained unmatched. The germline CDR1 and CDR2 sequences are SGHDT and YYEEEE. The CDR3 consists of 19 residues. In nucleotides, the CDR3 is TGTGCCAGCAGCTCACGGACAGGGATAATTGGGGTGAGCAATCAGCCCCAGCATTTT. This translates into CASSSRTGIIGVSNQPQHF. Combining the CDR3 with reference TRBV5-6 and TRBJ1-5 gives the whole variable domain DAGVTQSPTHLIKTRGQQVTLRCSPKSGHDTVSWYQQALGQGPQFIFQYYEEEERQRGNFPDRFSGHQFPNYSSELNVNALLLGDSALYLCASSSRTGIIGVSNQPQHFGDGTRLSIL.

The chain carries TRBV5-1 and TRBJ1-2; TRBD1 agrees at 7 bases. V trimming: 4 bases; J trimming: 0 bases; junction bases outside the gene matches: 3. The CDR3 spans 14 residues. In germline, CDR1 is SGHRS, CDR2 YFSETQ. The CDR3 region is CASSRGQANYGYTF. The CDR3 nucleotides read TGCGCCAGCAGCCGAGGACAGGCTAACTATGGCTACACCTTC.

The chain uses TRBV5-4 and TRBJ2-5; TRBD1 might be the D (6 bases). Germline V gene data show CDR1 as SGHNT and CDR2 as YYREEE (reference sequence). The CDR3 is made up of 14 amino acids. V lost 0 bases, J lost 1 base, and 7 bases lay in between. The CDR3 sequence is CASSLGTAQETQYF. The CDR3 DNA sequence: TGTGCCAGCAGCTTGGGGACAGCCCAAGAGACCCAGTACTTC.

The chain employs TRBV7-6 and TRBJ2-3; 9 nucleotides match TRBD1. V lost 1 base, J lost 4 bases, and 6 bases stayed unmatched. This CDR3 contains 16 residues. CDR1 SGHVS and CDR2 FNYEAQ come from the germline V gene. As DNA, the CDR3 is TGTGCCAGCAGCTTAGGTGGACAGGGGCGCGCAGATACGCAGTATTTT. Its protein is CASSLGGQGRADTQYF.

This clone appeared a single time. The chain joins TRBV5-6 to TRBJ1-2; TRBD1 matches at 12 bases. Looked up from germline, CDR1 is SGHDT and CDR2 is YYEEEE. This CDR3 comprises 15 residues. The ends lost 6 bases at V and 4 bases at J; junction bases unmatched: 7. The chain's CDR3 is CASNPGTGGGYGYTF. CDR3 in DNA: TGTGCCAGCAACCCCGGGACAGGGGGCGGCTATGGCTACACCTTC. The full variable domain, its missing parts supplied by reference TRBV5-6 and TRBJ1-2, is DAGVTQSPTHLIKTRGQQVTLRCSPKSGHDTVSWYQQALGQGPQFIFQYYEEEERQRGNFPDRFSGHQFPNYSSELNVNALLLGDSALYLCASNPGTGGGYGYTFGSGTRLTVV.

This clone was seen more than once but under ten times. V usage is TRBV7-9 and J usage is TRBJ2-3; 9 bases line up with TRBD2. After removal of 8 bases from V and 2 bases from J, the junction contained 5 bases not matched to a gene. CDR3 size: 14 residues. Germline-derived CDR1 and CDR2 are SEHNR and FQNEAQ (reference sequence). CDR3 bases: TGTGCCAGCCCGAGCGGGGGGTACACAGATACGCAGTATTTT. It encodes CASPSGGYTDTQYF.

The rearrangement uses TRBV30 and TRBJ1-2, with D unresolved. Trimming removed 5 bases from V and 2 bases from J, with 6 bases in between. The CDR3 runs to 11 residues. In germline, CDR1 is GTSNPN, CDR2 SVGIG (reference sequence). CDR3 coding DNA: TGTGCCTGGGGAGGGAACTATGGCTACACCTTC. Its translation: CAWGGNYGYTF. The entire variable domain, with the rest obtained from reference TRBV30 and TRBJ1-2, is as follows: SQTIHQWPATLVQPVGSPLSLECTVEGTSNPNLYWYRQAAGRGLQLLFYSVGIGQISSEVPQNLSASRPQDRQFILSSKKLLLSDSGFYLCAWGGNYGYTFGSGTRLTVV.

The count of this clone is one. The chain employs TRBV14 and TRBJ2-3, with TRBD1 identical over 7 bases. Per germline, CDR1 SGHDN and CDR2 FVKESK. This CDR3 spans 15 amino acids. V trimming: 4 bases; J trimming: 5 bases; junction bases outside the gene matches: 9. The DNA for the CDR3 is TGTGCCAGCAGCCCCCCTAGGGGGCCCAAAGATACGCAGTATTTT. Residues: CASSPPRGPKDTQYF.

V is TRBV2 and J is TRBJ2-7; D not certain. The CDR3 runs 11 residues. The germline CDR1 and CDR2 sequences are SNHLY and FYNNEI. The germline V and J ends were trimmed by 2 bases and 7 bases, with 6 bases remaining between them. This CDR3 is CASSESEEQYF. CDR3 sequence (DNA): TGTGCCAGCAGTGAAAGCGAAGAGCAGTACTTC.

The chain couples TRBV11-3 to TRBJ2-7; D is uncertain. The CDR3 length is 13 residues. Germline values: CDR1 SGHNT, CDR2 YENEEA. V was pared by 6 bases and J by 2 bases, with 11 bases between. CDR3 nucleotides: TGTGCCAGCAGTCGGGCCCCAACCTACGAGCAGTACTTC. This sequence encodes CASSRAPTYEQYF.

The chain couples TRBV28 to TRBJ2-2; D is possibly TRBD1 (5 bases). V lost 5 bases and J 5 bases, leaving 9 bases between the germline ends. This CDR3 spans 13 amino acids. Germline CDR1 is MDHEN and CDR2 is SYDVKM. Written as DNA, the CDR3 is TGTGCCAGCAGTGGGGCCGGGACCGGGGAGCTGTTTTTT. This encodes CASSGAGTGELFF.

This chain links TRBV28 with TRBJ1-2; D gene ambiguous. Trimming pared 1 base from V and 7 bases from J, leaving 7 bases between. Germline CDR1 MDHEN, CDR2 SYDVKM. This CDR3 contains 12 residues. The DNA for the CDR3 is TGTGCCAGCAGTTTATCTAGTTTTGGCTACACCTTC. It yields the protein CASSLSSFGYTF.

J is TRBJ1-2 and V is TRBV9; 7 positions match TRBD1. J lost 2 bases, V lost 4 bases, and 14 bases had no gene match. Germline V gene lookup returns CDR1 SGDLS and CDR2 YYNGEE. There are 17 residues in the CDR3. The CDR3 spells CASSPSSGTDTNYGYTF. The CDR3 DNA sequence: TGTGCCAGCAGCCCTAGCAGCGGGACAGACACCAACTATGGCTACACCTTC.

The V call is TRBV2, the J call TRBJ1-5; no clear D. The germline CDR1 and CDR2 sequences are SNHLY and FYNNEI. The germline V and J ends were trimmed by 5 bases and 1 base, with 12 bases remaining between them. This CDR3 spans 15 amino acids. The CDR3 DNA sequence: TGTGCCAGCAGTCAGACCCTGTGGAGCAATCAGCCCCAGCATTTT. It is translated as CASSQTLWSNQPQHF.

In this sample, this clone turned up once. The rearrangement joins TRBV27 to TRBJ2-7; 9 nucleotides match TRBD1. The CDR3 runs to 14 residues. J lost 4 bases, V lost 2 bases, and 3 bases had no gene match. Germline V gene sequence: CDR1 MNHEY, CDR2 SMNVEV (reference sequence). The CDR3 DNA sequence: TGTGCCAGCAGTTTAGAACAGGGGGCTTACGAGCAGTACTTC. Its protein is CASSLEQGAYEQYF.

The CDR3 region is CASSLGTSGYNEQFF. DNA for the CDR3: TGTGCCAGCAGCTTAGGGACTAGCGGTTACAATGAGCAGTTCTTC. The chain is built from TRBV7-2 and TRBJ2-1, with TRBD2 matching 10 bases. The CDR3 runs to 15 residues. With V trimmed by 1 base and J by 4 bases, 1 base remained unmatched. Germline V lookup: CDR1 SGHTA, CDR2 FQGNSA.